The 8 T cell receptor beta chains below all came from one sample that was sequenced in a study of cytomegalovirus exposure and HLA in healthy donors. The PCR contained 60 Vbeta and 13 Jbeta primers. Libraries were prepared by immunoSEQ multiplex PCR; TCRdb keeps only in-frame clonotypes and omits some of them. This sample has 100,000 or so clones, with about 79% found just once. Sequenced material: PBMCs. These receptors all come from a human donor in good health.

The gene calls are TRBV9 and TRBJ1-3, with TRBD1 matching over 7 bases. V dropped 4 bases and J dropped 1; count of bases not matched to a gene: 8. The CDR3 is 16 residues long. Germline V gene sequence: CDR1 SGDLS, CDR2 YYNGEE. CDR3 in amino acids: CASSPLDRSSGNTIYF. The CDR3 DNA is TGTGCCAGCAGCCCCCTGGACAGGTCTTCTGGAAACACCATATATTTT.

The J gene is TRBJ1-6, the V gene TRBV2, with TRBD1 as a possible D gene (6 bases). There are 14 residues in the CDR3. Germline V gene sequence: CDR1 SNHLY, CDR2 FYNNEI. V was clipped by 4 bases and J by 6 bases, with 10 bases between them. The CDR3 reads CASSAGQSNSPLHF. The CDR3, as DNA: TGTGCCAGCAGTGCCGGACAGAGTAATTCACCCCTCCACTTT.

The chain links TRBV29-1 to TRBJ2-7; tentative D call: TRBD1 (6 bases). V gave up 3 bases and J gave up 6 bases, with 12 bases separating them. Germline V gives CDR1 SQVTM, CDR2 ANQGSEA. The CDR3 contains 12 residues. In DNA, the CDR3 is TGCAGCGTTGAGGAAACAGGGCGCGAGCAGTACTTC. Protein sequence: CSVEETGREQYF.

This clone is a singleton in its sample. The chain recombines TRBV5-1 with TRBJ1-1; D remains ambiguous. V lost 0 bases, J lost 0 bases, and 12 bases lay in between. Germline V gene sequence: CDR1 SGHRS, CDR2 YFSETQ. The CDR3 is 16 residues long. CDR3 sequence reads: CASSLGGHGMNTEAFF. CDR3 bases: TGCGCCAGCAGCTTGGGAGGGCACGGGATGAACACTGAAGCTTTCTTT. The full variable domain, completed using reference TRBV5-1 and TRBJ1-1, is KAGVTQTPRYLIKTRGQQVTLSCSPISGHRSVSWYQQTPGQGLQFLFEYFSETQRNKGNFPGRFSGRQFSNSRSEMNVSTLELGDSALYLCASSLGGHGMNTEAFFGQGTRLTVV.

CDR3 sequence: CASSKRTGVSGETQYF. CDR3 nucleotide sequence: TGTGCCAGCAGTAAGAGGACAGGGGTGTCGGGAGAGACCCAGTACTTC. This chain joins TRBV2 and TRBJ2-5; 9 nucleotides line up with TRBD1. CDR1 is SNHLY and CDR2 is FYNNEI in the germline V gene. The trim removed 5 bases at V and 4 bases at J, leaving 11 bases unmatched. CDR3 size: 16 residues.

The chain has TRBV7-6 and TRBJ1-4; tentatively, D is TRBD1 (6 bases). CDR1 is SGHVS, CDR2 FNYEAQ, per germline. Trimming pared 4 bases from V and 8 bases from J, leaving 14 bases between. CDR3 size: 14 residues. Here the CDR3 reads CASSSTGNSEKLFF. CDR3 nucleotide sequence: TGTGCCAGCAGCTCTACAGGGAACTCCGAAAAACTGTTTTTT.

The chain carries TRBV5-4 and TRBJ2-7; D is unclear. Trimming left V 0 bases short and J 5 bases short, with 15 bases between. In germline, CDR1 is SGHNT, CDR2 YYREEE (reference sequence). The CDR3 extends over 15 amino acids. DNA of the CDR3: TGTGCCAGCAGCTTGGTCCCCGCCGAAGGAGACGAGCAGTACTTC. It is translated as CASSLVPAEGDEQYF.

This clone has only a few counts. CDR3 in DNA: TGTGCCAGCAGCTTTCTCCCTGTGGCCCGGGGCGAGCAGTACTTC. Protein product: CASSFLPVARGEQYF. This chain connects TRBV7-9 to TRBJ2-7; D possibly corresponds to TRBD2 (5 bases). The V end was cut by 3 bases, the J end by 6 bases, with 18 bases between. Per the germline V gene, CDR1 is SEHNR and CDR2 is FQNEAQ (reference sequence). This CDR3 region has 15 residues. The full variable domain, rest sourced from reference TRBV7-9 and TRBJ2-7, is DTGVSQNPRHKITKRGQNVTFRCDPISEHNRLYWYRQTLGQGPEFLTYFQNEAQLEKSRLLSDRFSAERPKGSFSTLEIQRTEQGDSAMYLCASSFLPVARGEQYFGPGTRLTVT.